The 17 T cell receptor beta chains listed next were all sequenced from one sample in a study of shared clonotypes between healthy human individuals. Libraries were prepared by immunoSEQ multiplex PCR; TCRdb keeps only in-frame clonotypes and omits some of them. The sample comprises millions of clones, around nine tenths of which are singletons, and 0.11% to 0.15% rests with the top ten. The sample taken for sequencing was naive CD4+ T cells sorted from blood. Subset defined: CD45RA+ positively selected. The source of these receptors is a man between 18 and 29 years old in good health.

The CDR3, as DNA: TGTGCCAGTAGTATTGAGGCTTACGGGGGCAATGAGCAGTTCTTC. Translated: CASSIEAYGGNEQFF. This chain joins TRBV19 and TRBJ2-1, with a possible D match to TRBD2 (6 bases). CDR1 is LNHDA, CDR2 SQIVND, per germline (reference sequence). This CDR3 contains 15 residues. Trimming cost V 3 bases and J 6 bases, with 15 bases left between them.

A word on this clone: This same CDR3 is encoded by further DNA sequences in the sample. The chain links TRBV7-2 to TRBJ2-3; 10 nucleotides match TRBD1. V trimming: 0 bases; J trimming: 5 bases; junction bases outside the gene matches: 2. Germline assignment: CDR1 SGHTA and CDR2 FQGNSA. The CDR3 runs 15 residues. The CDR3 DNA follows: TGTGCCAGCAGCTTAGCGGGACAGGGGATAGATACGCAGTATTTT. Its translation: CASSLAGQGIDTQYF. The variable domain in full, with the rest retrieved from reference TRBV7-2 and TRBJ2-3, is GAGVSQSPSNKVTEKGKDVELRCDPISGHTALYWYRQSLGQGLEFLIYFQGNSAPDKSGLPSDRFSAERTGGSVSTLTIQRTQQEDSAVYLCASSLAGQGIDTQYFGPGTRLTVL.

The chain joins TRBV7-9 to TRBJ1-4; the match to TRBD1 covers 9 bases. The ends lost 4 bases at V and 8 bases at J; junction bases unmatched: 11. CDR1 is SEHNR, CDR2 FQNEAQ, per germline (reference sequence). CDR3 length: 16 amino acids. The CDR3 protein is CASSSQGGTGHEKLFF. CDR3 bases: TGTGCCAGCAGCTCCCAGGGGGGGACAGGGCACGAAAAACTGTTTTTT.

The chain carries TRBV5-1 and TRBJ1-4, with D possibly being TRBD1 (6 bases). The V gene's germline CDR1 is SGHRS and CDR2 YFSETQ. The CDR3 is 16 residues long. Trimming left V 6 bases short and J 7 bases short, with 22 bases between. For the CDR3, the DNA is TGCGCCAGCACTTCACGTGGAGTAGGGGGAAGTGAAAAACTGTTTTTT. This gives the protein CASTSRGVGGSEKLFF.

This chain links TRBV6-6 with TRBJ2-3; no firm D call. This CDR3 has 16 amino acids. Looked up from germline, CDR1 is MNHNY and CDR2 is SVGAGI (reference sequence). The V gene lost 0 bases and the J gene lost 3 bases, with 13 bases spanning the gap. The CDR3 DNA reads TGTGCCAGCAGTTACTCTAGTAGCATCCAAACAGATACGCAGTATTTT. The encoded protein is CASSYSSSIQTDTQYF.

The chain joins TRBV7-2 to TRBJ2-3, with 11 bases aligning to TRBD1. V lost 4 bases, J lost 4 bases, and 13 bases stayed unmatched. The CDR3 runs to 18 residues. CDR1 is SGHTA and CDR2 is FQGNSA in the germline V gene. The CDR3 coding sequence is TGTGCCAGCAGCTACACTGTTGGACAGGGGGCGTCGTCAGATACGCAGTATTTT. Its translation is CASSYTVGQGASSDTQYF.

For this clone: This sample includes further DNA sequences coding for the same CDR3. This chain uses TRBV4-1 with TRBJ2-5; D is possibly TRBD2 (6 bases). The germline V gene encodes CDR1 MGHRA and CDR2 YSYEKL. The CDR3 is 13 residues long. Trimming removed 3 bases at V and 2 bases at J, with 7 bases between. The DNA for the CDR3 is TGCGCCAGCAGCCAGGGACTGCAAGAGACCCAGTACTTC. It is translated as CASSQGLQETQYF.

This clone is a singleton in its sample. The rearrangement joins TRBV11-1 to TRBJ2-3; D is unclear. V was shortened by 2 bases and J by 2 bases, with 11 bases between the two germline ends. This CDR3 is built from 15 residues. The V gene's germline CDR1 is SGHAT and CDR2 FQDESV (reference sequence). CDR3 nucleotides: TGTGCCAGCAGCTTAAGGTCTCTTCACACAGATACGCAGTATTTT. As protein: CASSLRSLHTDTQYF.

CDR3 loop: CASSPGANTEAFF. The CDR3 DNA reads TGTGCCAGCAGTCCCGGGGCCAACACTGAAGCTTTCTTT. This chain links TRBV6-1 with TRBJ1-1; a possible D gene is TRBD1 (5 bases). CDR3 size: 13 residues. V was shortened by 5 bases and J by 2 bases, with 9 bases between the two germline ends. CDR1 and CDR2 (germline): MNHNS, SASEGT.

The chain links TRBV19 to TRBJ1-6; weak D call: TRBD1 (5 bases). The germline V gene has CDR1 LNHDA and CDR2 SQIVND (reference sequence). V was cut by 3 bases and J by 4 bases, with 16 bases left in between. The CDR3 contains 17 residues. CDR3 region: CASSIQQESRYNSPLHF. The CDR3 nucleotides read TGTGCCAGTAGTATCCAACAGGAGAGCCGTTATAATTCACCCCTCCACTTT.

The rearrangement links TRBV6-5 to TRBJ1-4, with D tentatively TRBD1 (6 bases). Germline loops: CDR1 MNHEY, CDR2 SVGAGI. The CDR3 totals 14 residues. Between the trimmed V and J ends, which lost 5 bases and 7 bases, there was a span of 14 bases. The CDR3 bases are TGTGCCAGCAGTGTAAGGGGGGCTGGTGAAAAACTGTTTTTT. The encoded protein is CASSVRGAGEKLFF.

The chain combines TRBV5-6 with TRBJ1-2; D may be TRBD1 (5 bases). This CDR3 region has 15 residues. In germline, CDR1 is SGHDT, CDR2 YYEEEE. Trimming removed 1 base at V and 3 bases at J, with 13 bases between. In DNA form, the CDR3 reads TGTGCCAGCAGCTTGCTGGCGGGACGGCACTATGGCTACACCTTC. Residues: CASSLLAGRHYGYTF.

V and J are TRBV5-1 and TRBJ2-2; TRBD1 or TRBD2 may be the D gene (6 bases each). CDR1 SGHRS and CDR2 YFSETQ come from the germline V gene. The CDR3 runs to 15 residues. Trimming shortened V by 4 bases and J by 4 bases, and 14 bases separated the two germline ends. CDR3 residues: CASSPRGGSTGELFF. CDR3 coding DNA: TGCGCCAGCAGCCCCAGGGGAGGTTCCACCGGGGAGCTGTTTTTT.

V usage is TRBV30 and J usage is TRBJ1-5; 7 bases match TRBD1. V trimming: 3 bases; J trimming: 5 bases; junction bases outside the gene matches: 10. The CDR3 loop spans 15 amino acids. The germline CDR1 and CDR2 sequences are GTSNPN and SVGIG (reference sequence). The CDR3 region is CAWREKQGSDQPQHF. The CDR3 nucleotides read TGTGCCTGGAGGGAAAAACAGGGGTCGGATCAGCCCCAGCATTTT.

The rearrangement uses TRBV27 and TRBJ2-7; a weak D match, TRBD1 (6 bases). The CDR3 runs 15 residues. From germline, CDR1 is MNHEY and CDR2 SMNVEV (reference sequence). With 4 bases removed from V and 0 bases from J, the gap between germline ends came to 13 bases. The CDR3 sequence: CASSSTGPFSYEQYF. CDR3 DNA: TGTGCCAGCAGTTCGACAGGACCCTTCTCCTACGAGCAGTACTTC.

J is TRBJ2-7 and V is TRBV5-1; D might be TRBD2 (5 bases). The CDR3 extends over 15 amino acids. From germline, CDR1 is SGHRS and CDR2 YFSETQ. Trimming removed 4 bases from V and 3 bases from J, with 17 bases in between. CDR3 amino acids: CASSPEATSSYEQYF. CDR3 sequence (DNA): TGCGCCAGCAGCCCCGAGGCCACTAGTAGCTACGAGCAGTACTTC. The full variable domain, in which reference TRBV5-1 and TRBJ2-7 provide the parts outside the CDR3, is KAGVTQTPRYLIKTRGQQVTLSCSPISGHRSVSWYQQTPGQGLQFLFEYFSETQRNKGNFPGRFSGRQFSNSRSEMNVSTLELGDSALYLCASSPEATSSYEQYFGPGTRLTVT.

This clone was counted a single time. This chain connects TRBV4-3 to TRBJ1-2; weak D call: TRBD1 (5 bases). The CDR3 extends over 16 amino acids. Germline CDR1 LGHNA, CDR2 YSLEER. Trimming pared 0 bases from V and 7 bases from J, leaving 18 bases between. CDR3 DNA sequence: TGCGCCAGCAGCCAAGATAGGGGCGTCGCGAACCTTGGCTACACCTTC. Translating it yields CASSQDRGVANLGYTF.